This is a list of T cell receptor beta chains from one sample in a study of monozygotic twins with inflammatory bowel disease. Using the 5' RACE reads, TCRdb records one entry per CDR3 protein without DNA. In all, the sample yields 300,000 to 450,000 distinct CDR3 sequences. Sequencing was carried out using blood. Source of these receptors: a human donor with ulcerative colitis or Crohn's disease, or a healthy co-twin of an affected twin (not recorded which). The CDR3 runs from the conserved cysteine through the conserved F or W.

V gene	J gene	CDR3 protein
TRBV5-1	TRBJ1-1	CASSVSGQVHTEAFF
TRBV7-2	TRBJ1-1	CASSLDRGEAFF
TRBV5-5	TRBJ2-5	CASSSAGDSWVSQYF
TRBV29-1	TRBJ1-6	CSVSQGYPSYNSPLHF
TRBV9	TRBJ1-1	CASSVARDGRHTEAFF
TRBV3-1	TRBJ2-3	CASSQDGWGTYTDTQYF
TRBV6-2/TRBV6-3	TRBJ2-1	CASSYGGASYNEQFF
TRBV20-1	TRBJ2-7	CSAITSPNNYEQYF
TRBV19	TRBJ2-7	CASSAPGQGLYEQYF
TRBV27	TRBJ2-7	CASSYQGQSYEQYF
TRBV11-2	TRBJ1-1	CASSLDITGEAFF
TRBV6-1	TRBJ2-1	CASSPPGSYNEQFF
TRBV5-1	TRBJ1-1	CASFRDRDSYPNTEAFF
TRBV20-1	TRBJ2-1	CSARRPLAGVSYNEQFF
TRBV6-5	TRBJ1-1	CASSRVGTEAFF
TRBV6-1	TRBJ2-5	CASSGARDGRAQYF
TRBV5-6	TRBJ2-7	CASSLRLAGDYEQYF
TRBV7-9	TRBJ2-3	CASSSQVLRTDTQYF
TRBV7-9	TRBJ2-1	CASSLSATGAGEQFF
TRBV20-1	TRBJ1-5	CSASTTGGDQPQHF
TRBV6-5	TRBJ1-2	CASSSLGQGARLGGYTF
TRBV11-2	TRBJ2-7	CASSLVGGTGLGSYEQYF
TRBV6-5	TRBJ1-2	CASSYSTVGGRGYGYTF
TRBV12-3/TRBV12-4	TRBJ2-5	CASSFEVRETQYF
TRBV5-1	TRBJ2-4	CASSHGIAKNIQYF
TRBV4-3	TRBJ1-4	CASSQEILYRGNEKLFF
TRBV28	TRBJ2-1	CASSLSYGGYRVGNEQFF
TRBV7-2	TRBJ2-1	CASSRAASGYNEQFF